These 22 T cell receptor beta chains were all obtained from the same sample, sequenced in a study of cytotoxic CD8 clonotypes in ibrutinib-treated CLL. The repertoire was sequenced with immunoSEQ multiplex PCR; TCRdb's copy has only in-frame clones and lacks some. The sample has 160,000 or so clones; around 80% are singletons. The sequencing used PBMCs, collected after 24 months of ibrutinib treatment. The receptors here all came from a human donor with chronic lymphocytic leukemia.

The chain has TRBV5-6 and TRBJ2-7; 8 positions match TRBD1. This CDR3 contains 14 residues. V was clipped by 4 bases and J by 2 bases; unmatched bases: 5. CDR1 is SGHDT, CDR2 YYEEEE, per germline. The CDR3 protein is CASSPWTGPYEQYF. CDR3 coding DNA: TGTGCCAGCAGCCCATGGACAGGGCCCTACGAGCAGTACTTC. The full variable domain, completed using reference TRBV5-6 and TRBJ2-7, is DAGVTQSPTHLIKTRGQQVTLRCSPKSGHDTVSWYQQALGQGPQFIFQYYEEEERQRGNFPDRFSGHQFPNYSSELNVNALLLGDSALYLCASSPWTGPYEQYFGPGTRLTVT.

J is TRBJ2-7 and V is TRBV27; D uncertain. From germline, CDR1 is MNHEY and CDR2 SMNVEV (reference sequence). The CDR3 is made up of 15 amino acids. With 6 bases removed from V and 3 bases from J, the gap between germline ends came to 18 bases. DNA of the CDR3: TGTGCCAGCAGATCTCGCCCGACGGTGCTCTACGAGCAGTACTTC. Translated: CASRSRPTVLYEQYF.

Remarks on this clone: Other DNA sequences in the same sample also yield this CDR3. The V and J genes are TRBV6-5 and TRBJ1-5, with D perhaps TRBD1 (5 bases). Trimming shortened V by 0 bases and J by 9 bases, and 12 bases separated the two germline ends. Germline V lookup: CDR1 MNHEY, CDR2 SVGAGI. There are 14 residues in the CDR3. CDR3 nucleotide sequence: TGTGCCAGCAGTTACTCGACCGGGGGACGGCCCCAGCATTTT. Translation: CASSYSTGGRPQHF.

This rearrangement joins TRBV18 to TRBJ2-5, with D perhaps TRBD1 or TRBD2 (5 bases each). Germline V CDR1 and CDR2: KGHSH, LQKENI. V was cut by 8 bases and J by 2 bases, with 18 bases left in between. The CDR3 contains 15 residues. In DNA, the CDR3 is TGTGCCAGCGCCCCAGTCGGGGCAGTGCAAGAGACCCAGTACTTC. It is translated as CASAPVGAVQETQYF.

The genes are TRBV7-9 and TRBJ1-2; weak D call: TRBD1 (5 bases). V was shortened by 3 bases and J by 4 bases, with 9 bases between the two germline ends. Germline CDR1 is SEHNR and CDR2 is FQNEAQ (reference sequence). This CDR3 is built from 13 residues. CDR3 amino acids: CASSLRGLYGYTF. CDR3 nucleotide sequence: TGTGCCAGCAGCTTGCGGGGCCTCTATGGCTACACCTTC.

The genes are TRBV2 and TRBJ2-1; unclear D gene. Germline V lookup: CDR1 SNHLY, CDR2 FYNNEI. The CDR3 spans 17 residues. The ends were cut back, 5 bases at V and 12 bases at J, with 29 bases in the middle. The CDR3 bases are TGTGCCAGCAGTTTAATGATCGGTCCCAGAAATCCCCCAGGGCAGTTCTTC. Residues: CASSLMIGPRNPPGQFF.

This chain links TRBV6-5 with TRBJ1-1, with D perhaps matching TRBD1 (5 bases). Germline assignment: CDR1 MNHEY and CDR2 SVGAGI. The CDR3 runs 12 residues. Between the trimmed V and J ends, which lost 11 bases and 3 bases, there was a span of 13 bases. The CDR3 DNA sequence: TGTGCCGGACGGGACTTTTACACTGAAGCTTTCTTT. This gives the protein CAGRDFYTEAFF.

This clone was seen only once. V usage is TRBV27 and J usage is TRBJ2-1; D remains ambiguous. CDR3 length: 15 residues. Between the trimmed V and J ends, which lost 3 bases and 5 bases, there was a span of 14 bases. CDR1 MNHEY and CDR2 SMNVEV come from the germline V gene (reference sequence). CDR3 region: CASSFSGFSDNEQFF. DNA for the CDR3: TGTGCCAGCAGTTTTTCGGGTTTTTCGGACAATGAGCAGTTCTTC.

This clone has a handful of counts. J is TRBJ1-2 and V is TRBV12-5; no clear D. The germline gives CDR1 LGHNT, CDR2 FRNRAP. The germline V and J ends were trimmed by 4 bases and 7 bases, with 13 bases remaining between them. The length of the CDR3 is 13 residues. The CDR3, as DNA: TGTGCTAGTGGTTCCCTGACATCCTTTGGCTACACCTTC. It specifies CASGSLTSFGYTF.

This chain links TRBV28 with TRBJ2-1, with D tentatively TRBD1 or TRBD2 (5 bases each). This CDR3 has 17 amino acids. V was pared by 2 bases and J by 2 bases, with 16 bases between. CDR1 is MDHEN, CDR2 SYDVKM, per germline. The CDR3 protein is CASSLLLGVGTYNEQFF. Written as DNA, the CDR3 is TGTGCCAGCAGTTTACTTTTGGGGGTAGGGACCTACAATGAGCAGTTCTTC.

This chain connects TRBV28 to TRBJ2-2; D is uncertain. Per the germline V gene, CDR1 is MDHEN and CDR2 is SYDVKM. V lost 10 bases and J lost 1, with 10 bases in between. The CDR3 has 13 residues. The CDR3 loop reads CATTRQNTGELFF. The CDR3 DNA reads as TGTGCCACCACCCGGCAGAACACCGGGGAGCTGTTTTTT.

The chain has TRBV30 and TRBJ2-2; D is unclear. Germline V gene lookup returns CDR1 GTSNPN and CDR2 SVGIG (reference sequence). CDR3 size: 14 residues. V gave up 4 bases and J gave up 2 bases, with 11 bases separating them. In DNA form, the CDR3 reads TGTGCCTGGAAACAGATTGCCAACACCGGGGAGCTGTTTTTT. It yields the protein CAWKQIANTGELFF.

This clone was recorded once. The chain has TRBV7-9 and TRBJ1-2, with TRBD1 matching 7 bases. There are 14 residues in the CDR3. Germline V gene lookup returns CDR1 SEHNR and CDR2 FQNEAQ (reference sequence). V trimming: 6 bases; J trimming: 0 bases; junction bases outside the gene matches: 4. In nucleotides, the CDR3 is TGTGCCAGCAGGCCGGGACAGACTAACTATGGCTACACCTTC. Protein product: CASRPGQTNYGYTF.

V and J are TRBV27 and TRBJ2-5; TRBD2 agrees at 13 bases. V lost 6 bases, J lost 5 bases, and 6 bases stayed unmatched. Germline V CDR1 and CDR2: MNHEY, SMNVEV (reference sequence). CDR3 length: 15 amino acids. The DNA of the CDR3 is TGTGCCAGCAGGCCGACTAGCGGGGGGATGGAGACCCAGTACTTC. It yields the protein CASRPTSGGMETQYF.

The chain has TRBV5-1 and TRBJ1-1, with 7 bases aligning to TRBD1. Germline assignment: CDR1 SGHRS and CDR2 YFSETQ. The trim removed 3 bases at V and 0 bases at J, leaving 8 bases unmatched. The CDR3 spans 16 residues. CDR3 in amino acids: CASSSTRGQMNTEAFF. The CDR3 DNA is TGCGCCAGCAGCTCGACCCGGGGACAGATGAACACTGAAGCTTTCTTT.

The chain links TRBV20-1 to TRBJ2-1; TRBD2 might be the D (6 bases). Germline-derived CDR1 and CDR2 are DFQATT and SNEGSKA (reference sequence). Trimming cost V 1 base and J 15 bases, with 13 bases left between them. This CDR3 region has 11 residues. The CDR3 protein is CSARGVAAAFF. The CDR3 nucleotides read TGCAGTGCTAGAGGGGTAGCGGCTGCGTTCTTC.

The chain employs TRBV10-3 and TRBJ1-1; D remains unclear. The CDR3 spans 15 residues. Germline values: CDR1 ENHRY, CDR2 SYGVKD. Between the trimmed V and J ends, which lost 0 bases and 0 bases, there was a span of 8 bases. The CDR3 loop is CAISESAGMNTEAFF. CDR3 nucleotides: TGTGCCATCAGTGAGTCAGCCGGCATGAACACTGAAGCTTTCTTT.

The CDR3 here is CASSYANSPLHF. The CDR3 bases are TGTGCCAGCAGTTACGCCAATTCACCCCTCCACTTT. The V and J genes are TRBV6-5 and TRBJ1-6; D not certain. Between the trimmed V and J ends, which lost 2 bases and 7 bases, there was a span of 3 bases. The germline gives CDR1 MNHEY, CDR2 SVGAGI. CDR3 size: 12 residues.

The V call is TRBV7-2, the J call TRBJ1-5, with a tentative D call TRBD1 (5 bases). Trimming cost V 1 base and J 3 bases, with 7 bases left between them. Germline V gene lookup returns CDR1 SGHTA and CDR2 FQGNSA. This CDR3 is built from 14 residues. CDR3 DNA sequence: TGTGCCAGCAGCTTAGGACAGTTCAATCAGCCCCAGCATTTT. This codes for CASSLGQFNQPQHF.

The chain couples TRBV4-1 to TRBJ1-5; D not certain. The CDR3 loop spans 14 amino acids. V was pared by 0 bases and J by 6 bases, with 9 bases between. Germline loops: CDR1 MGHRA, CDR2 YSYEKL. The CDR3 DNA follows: TGCGCCAGCAGCCAAGAAGGAGGGATTCAGCCCCAGCATTTT. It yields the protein CASSQEGGIQPQHF.

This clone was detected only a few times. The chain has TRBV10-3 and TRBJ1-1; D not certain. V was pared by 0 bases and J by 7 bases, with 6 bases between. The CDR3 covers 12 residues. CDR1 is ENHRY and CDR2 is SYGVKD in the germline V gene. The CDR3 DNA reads TGTGCCATCAGTGAGTCGGGGTTTGAAGCTTTCTTT. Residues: CAISESGFEAFF.

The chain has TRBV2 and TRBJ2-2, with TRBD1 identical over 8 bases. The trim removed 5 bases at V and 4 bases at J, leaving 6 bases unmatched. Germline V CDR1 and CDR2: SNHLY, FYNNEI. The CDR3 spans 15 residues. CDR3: CASSTQGVGTGELFF. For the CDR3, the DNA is TGTGCCAGCAGTACACAGGGGGTGGGCACCGGGGAGCTGTTTTTT. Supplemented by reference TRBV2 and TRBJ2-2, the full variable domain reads EPEVTQTPSHQVTQMGQEVILRCVPISNHLYFYWYRQILGQKVEFLVSFYNNEISEKSEIFDDQFSVERPDGSNFTLKIRSTKLEDSAMYFCASSTQGVGTGELFFGEGSRLTVL.